The 10 T cell receptor beta chains below come from one sample, sequenced in a study of T cell changes during pregnancy in multiple sclerosis. Produced via immunoSEQ multiplex PCR; TCRdb's table is partial and in-frame only. The data contain tens of thousands of clones, under 95% of them seen just once; the ten biggest clones take up around 2%. This specimen consisted of peripheral blood, obtained in the first trimester of pregnancy. These receptors originate from a female donor in good health, enrolled as a control in a pregnancy study.

The CDR3 sequence is CASSLLGGRPEGSDGYTF. The CDR3 DNA follows: TGTGCCAGCAGCTTACTTGGTGGCAGGCCCGAAGGATCGGATGGCTACACCTTC. The J gene is TRBJ1-2, the V gene TRBV7-3; the D is unclear. Trimming removed 2 bases at V and 6 bases at J, with 25 bases between. The germline gives CDR1 SGHTA, CDR2 FQGTGA. CDR3 length: 18 residues.

This clone appeared once. The chain couples TRBV5-1 to TRBJ2-3, with D maybe TRBD1 (5 bases). The CDR3 loop spans 16 amino acids. CDR1 and CDR2 from the germline V gene are SGHRS and YFSETQ. V dropped 5 bases and J dropped 1 base, with 17 bases sitting between them. The chain's CDR3 is CASSEGSRTRTDTQYF. As DNA, the CDR3 is TGCGCCAGCAGTGAAGGTAGCCGGACACGCACAGATACGCAGTATTTT.

The gene calls are TRBV7-2 and TRBJ2-1; a possible D gene is TRBD2 (7 bases). This CDR3 has 19 amino acids. The germline CDR1 and CDR2 sequences are SGHTA and FQGNSA. The V gene lost 3 bases and the J gene lost 7 bases, with 28 bases spanning the gap. For the CDR3, the DNA is TGTGCCAGCAGCTTCCGCGCGGGAGTAGCCAGGGTCAGGGGTAATGAGCAGTTCTTC. This translates into CASSFRAGVARVRGNEQFF.

The CDR3 protein is CASSQVQGQGIQPQHF. CDR3 in DNA: TGCGCCAGCAGCCAAGTCCAGGGACAGGGGATTCAGCCCCAGCATTTT. The chain recombines TRBV4-1 with TRBJ1-5, with 10 bases lining up with TRBD1. The CDR3 runs to 16 residues. J lost 6 bases, V lost 1 base, and 6 bases had no gene match. Germline V gives CDR1 MGHRA, CDR2 YSYEKL.

J is TRBJ1-1 and V is TRBV7-2, with D perhaps matching TRBD1 (5 bases). CDR3 size: 13 residues. CDR1 SGHTA and CDR2 FQGNSA come from the germline V gene. V was clipped by 2 bases and J by 5 bases, with 9 bases between them. CDR3 region: CASSLQGGTEAFF. DNA of the CDR3: TGTGCCAGCAGCTTACAGGGAGGAACTGAAGCTTTCTTT.

This clone was seen just once. Here the CDR3 DNA reads TGTGCCAGCAGACACGACAGGGTCGGGAACGGGGAGCTGTTTTTT. Its translation is CASRHDRVGNGELFF. This rearrangement joins TRBV7-2 to TRBJ2-2; 7 nucleotides match TRBD1. This CDR3 has 15 amino acids. The junction had 11 bases not matched to a gene; V was cut back by 6 bases and J by 7 bases. Germline V lookup: CDR1 SGHTA, CDR2 FQGNSA. The variable domain in full, with the rest retrieved from reference TRBV7-2 and TRBJ2-2, is GAGVSQSPSNKVTEKGKDVELRCDPISGHTALYWYRQSLGQGLEFLIYFQGNSAPDKSGLPSDRFSAERTGGSVSTLTIQRTQQEDSAVYLCASRHDRVGNGELFFGEGSRLTVL.

This clone was counted between two and nine times. The chain is built from TRBV6-5 and TRBJ2-3, with 8 bases that match TRBD2. The germline CDR1 and CDR2 sequences are MNHEY and SVGAGI. The CDR3 contains 15 residues. With V trimmed by 4 bases and J by 0 bases, 3 bases remained unmatched. This chain's CDR3 is CASSWRGASTDTQYF. The DNA for the CDR3 is TGTGCCAGCAGTTGGCGGGGGGCTAGCACAGATACGCAGTATTTT.

The chain recombines TRBV29-1 with TRBJ2-5; 8 bases agree with TRBD2. The CDR3 is made up of 15 amino acids. Trimming at V came to 3 bases and at J to 1 base, leaving 7 bases not matched to a gene. Germline values: CDR1 SQVTM, CDR2 ANQGSEA. In DNA form, the CDR3 reads TGCAGCGTTGAGGGGACTAGGGGTTTCCAAGAGACCCAGTACTTC. This gives the protein CSVEGTRGFQETQYF.

This chain links TRBV7-2 with TRBJ1-6; 8 bases are shared with TRBD1. Germline lookup yields CDR1 SGHTA and CDR2 FQGNSA. After removal of 1 base from V and 7 bases from J, the junction contained 3 bases not matched to a gene. The CDR3 contains 15 residues. This chain's CDR3 is CASSLGTGTNSPLHF. CDR3 in DNA: TGTGCCAGCAGCTTAGGGACAGGGACGAATTCACCCCTCCACTTT.

The chain has TRBV6-7 and TRBJ1-2, with TRBD1 matching 9 bases. TRBV6-7 is given ORF status, its function remaining uncertain. The trim removed 2 bases at V and 7 bases at J, leaving 8 bases unmatched. The CDR3 consists of 15 residues. For the CDR3, the DNA is TGTGCCAGCAGTTACGTGGGACAGGGTGTCGGTGGCTACACCTTC. Its protein is CASSYVGQGVGGYTF.